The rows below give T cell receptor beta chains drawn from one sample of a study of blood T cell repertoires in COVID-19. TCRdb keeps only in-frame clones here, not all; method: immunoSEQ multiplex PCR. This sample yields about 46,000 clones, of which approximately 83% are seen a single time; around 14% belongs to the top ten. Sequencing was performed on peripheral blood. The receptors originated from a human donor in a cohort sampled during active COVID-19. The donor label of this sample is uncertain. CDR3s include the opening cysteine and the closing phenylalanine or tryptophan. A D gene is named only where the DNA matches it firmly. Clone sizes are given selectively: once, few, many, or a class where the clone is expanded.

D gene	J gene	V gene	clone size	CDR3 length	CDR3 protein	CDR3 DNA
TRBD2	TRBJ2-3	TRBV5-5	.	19	CASSLGLMSGGPSTDTQYF	TGTGCCAGCAGCTTGGGCCTAATGAGCGGGGGGCCTAGCACAGATACGCAGTATTTT
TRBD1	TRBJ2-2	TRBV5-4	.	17	CASSLSQGAMKSGELFF	TGTGCCAGCAGCTTGTCGCAGGGGGCAATGAAGTCCGGGGAGCTGTTTTTT
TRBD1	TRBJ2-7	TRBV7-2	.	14	CASSLDRAVNEQYF	TGTGCCAGCAGCCTGGACAGGGCGGTCAACGAGCAGTACTTC
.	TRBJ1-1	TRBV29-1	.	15	CSVVEDRMFNTEAFF	TGCAGCGTTGTGGAGGACAGAATGTTTAACACTGAAGCTTTCTTT
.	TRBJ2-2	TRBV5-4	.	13	CASSLELPGELFF	TGTGCCAGCAGCTTGGAACTACCCGGGGAGCTGTTTTTT
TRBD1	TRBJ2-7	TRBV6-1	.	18	CASSEFLPGSGGSYEQYF	TGTGCCAGCAGTGAATTCTTACCAGGGTCAGGGGGCTCCTACGAGCAGTACTTC
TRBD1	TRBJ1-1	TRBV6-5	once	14	CASSTDRGGTEAFF	TGTGCCAGCAGTACGGACAGGGGCGGCACTGAAGCTTTCTTT
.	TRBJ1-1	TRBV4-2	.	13	CASSQVGSEEAFF	TGTGCCAGCAGCCAAGTAGGCTCGGAGGAAGCTTTCTTT
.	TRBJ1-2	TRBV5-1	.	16	CASSLAVGGDNYGYTF	TGCGCCAGCAGCTTGGCCGTAGGAGGTGATAACTATGGCTACACCTTC
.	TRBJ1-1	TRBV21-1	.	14	CASSKRGTITEAFF	TGTGCCAGCAGCAAACGGGGGACGATCACTGAAGCTTTCTTT
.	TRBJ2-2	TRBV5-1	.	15	CASSFTGYGTGELFF	TGCGCCAGCAGCTTCACGGGGTACGGCACCGGGGAGCTGTTTTTT
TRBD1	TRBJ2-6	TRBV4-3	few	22	CASSQDQTTRDSLFAGANVLTF	TGCGCCAGCAGCCAAGATCAAACGACCCGGGACAGCCTGTTTGCTGGGGCCAACGTCCTGACTTTC
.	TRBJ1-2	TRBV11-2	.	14	CASNPNARAYGYTF	TGTGCCAGCAACCCTAATGCCAGGGCTTATGGCTACACCTTC
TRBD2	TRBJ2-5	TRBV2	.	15	CASKVPSGGQETQYF	TGTGCCAGCAAGGTCCCTAGCGGGGGTCAAGAGACCCAGTACTTC
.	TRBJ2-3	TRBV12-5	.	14	CASGLGRDTDTQYF	TGTGCTAGTGGTTTGGGCAGGGACACAGATACGCAGTATTTT
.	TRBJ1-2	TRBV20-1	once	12	CSASWEGGGYTF	TGCAGTGCTAGTTGGGAAGGAGGAGGCTACACCTTC
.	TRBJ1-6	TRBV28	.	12	CASSLARSPLHF	TGTGCCAGCAGTTTGGCTAGATCACCCCTCCACTTT
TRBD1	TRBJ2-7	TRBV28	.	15	CASSAPTQGAGEQYF	TGTGCCAGCAGTGCCCCAACTCAGGGGGCGGGGGAGCAGTACTTC
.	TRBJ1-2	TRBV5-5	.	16	CASIPGGWQYNYGYTF	TGTGCCAGCATCCCGGGGGGTTGGCAGTATAACTATGGCTACACCTTC
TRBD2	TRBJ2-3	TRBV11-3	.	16	CASSLETGGRTDTQYF	TGTGCCAGCAGCTTAGAGACGGGGGGGCGCACAGATACGCAGTATTTT
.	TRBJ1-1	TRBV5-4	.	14	CASSLDISGTEAFF	TGTGCCAGCAGCTTGGACATCAGTGGCACTGAAGCTTTCTTT
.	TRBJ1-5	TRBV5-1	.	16	CASSLGENKGNQPQHF	TGCGCCAGCAGCTTAGGGGAAAACAAGGGCAATCAGCCCCAGCATTTT
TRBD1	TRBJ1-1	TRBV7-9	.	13	CASSSQGATEAFF	TGTGCCAGCAGCTCCCAGGGGGCGACTGAAGCTTTCTTT
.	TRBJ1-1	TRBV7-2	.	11	CASSLAREAFF	TGTGCCAGCAGCTTAGCCCGTGAAGCTTTCTTT
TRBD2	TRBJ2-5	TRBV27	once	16	CASRLSGGTYFGTQYF	TGTGCCAGCAGATTAAGCGGGGGAACATATTTCGGGACCCAGTACTTC
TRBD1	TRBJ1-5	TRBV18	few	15	CASSLMTGENQPQHF	TGTGCCAGCTCACTTATGACAGGGGAAAATCAGCCCCAGCATTTT
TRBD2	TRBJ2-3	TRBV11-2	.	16	CASSGWGLAGTDTQYF	TGTGCCAGCAGTGGGTGGGGGCTAGCGGGGACAGATACGCAGTATTTT
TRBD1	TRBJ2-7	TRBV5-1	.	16	CASSLVIGQGVSGQYF	TGCGCCAGCAGCCTTGTTATAGGACAGGGGGTTTCGGGGCAGTACTTC
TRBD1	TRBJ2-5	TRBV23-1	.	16	CASSQSPGRGRETQYF	TGCGCCAGCAGTCAATCTCCAGGCAGGGGGCGAGAGACCCAGTACTTC
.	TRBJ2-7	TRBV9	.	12	CASSVSDYEQYF	TGTGCCAGCAGCGTTTCAGACTACGAGCAGTACTTC
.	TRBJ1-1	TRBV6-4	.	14	CASNLHRRGTEAFF	TGTGCCAGCAATTTACATCGGCGGGGCACTGAAGCTTTCTTT
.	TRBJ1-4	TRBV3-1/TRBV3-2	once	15	CASSPRQGGDEKLFF	TGTGCCAGCAGCCCTCGGCAGGGAGGGGATGAAAAACTGTTTTTT
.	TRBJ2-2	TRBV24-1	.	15	CATSDPLTGTGELFF	TGTGCCACCAGTGACCCCCTCACAGGGACCGGGGAGCTGTTTTTT
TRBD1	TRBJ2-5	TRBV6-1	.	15	CASSERTGRQETQYF	TGTGCCAGCAGTGAAAGGACAGGGCGGCAAGAGACCCAGTACTTC
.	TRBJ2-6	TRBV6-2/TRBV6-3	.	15	CASSRQPSGANVLTF	TGTGCCAGCAGTCGACAGCCCTCTGGGGCCAACGTCCTGACTTTC
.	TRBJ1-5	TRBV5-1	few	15	CASRVDRNSNQPQHF	TGCGCCAGCCGGGTTGACAGGAATAGCAATCAGCCCCAGCATTTT
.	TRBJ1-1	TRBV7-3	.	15	CASSADTKGYTEAFF	TGTGCCAGCAGCGCGGACACCAAGGGGTACACTGAAGCTTTCTTT
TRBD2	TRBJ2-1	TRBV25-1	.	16	CASSELTSGSYNEQFF	TGTGCCAGCAGTGAATTGACTAGCGGTTCCTACAATGAGCAGTTCTTC
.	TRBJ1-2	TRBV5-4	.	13	CASSSPMADGYTF	TGTGCCAGCAGCTCGCCGATGGCTGATGGCTACACCTTC
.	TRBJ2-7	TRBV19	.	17	CASSTSFWTSSSYEQYF	TGTGCCAGTAGTACCTCCTTTTGGACAAGCAGCTCCTACGAGCAGTACTTC
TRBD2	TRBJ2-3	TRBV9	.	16	CASSITSGELTDTQYF	TGTGCCAGCAGCATTACTAGCGGGGAGCTCACAGATACGCAGTATTTT
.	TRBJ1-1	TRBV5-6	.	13	CASSLDRNTEAFF	TGTGCCAGCAGCCTGGATAGGAACACTGAAGCTTTCTTT
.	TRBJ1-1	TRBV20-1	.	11	CSAPSGTEAFF	TGCAGTGCCCCCTCCGGCACTGAAGCTTTCTTT
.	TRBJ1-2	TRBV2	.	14	CASSGGPSNYGYTF	TGTGCCAGCAGTGGGGGGCCGTCTAACTATGGCTACACCTTC
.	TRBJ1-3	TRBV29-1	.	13	CSATDNSGNTIYF	TGCAGCGCAACCGACAACTCTGGAAACACCATATATTTT
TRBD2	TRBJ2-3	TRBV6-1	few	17	CASSGFIQRGGRDTQYF	TGTGCCAGCAGTGGGTTTATACAGCGGGGGGGCCGAGATACGCAGTATTTT
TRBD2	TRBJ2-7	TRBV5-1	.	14	CASSLNSGAYEQYF	TGCGCCAGCAGCTTGAATAGCGGGGCCTACGAGCAGTACTTC
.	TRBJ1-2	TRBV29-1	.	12	CSVDIDSYGYTF	TGCAGCGTTGATATAGATTCCTATGGCTACACCTTC
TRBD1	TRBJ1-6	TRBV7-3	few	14	CASSEWDRNSPLHF	TGTGCCAGCAGCGAATGGGACAGGAATTCACCCCTCCACTTT
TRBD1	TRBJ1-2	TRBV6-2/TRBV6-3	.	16	CASSPLPGQGAYGYTF	TGTGCCAGCAGCCCTTTGCCGGGACAGGGGGCGTATGGCTACACCTTC
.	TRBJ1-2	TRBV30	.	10	CAWIEGGYTF	TGTGCCTGGATCGAGGGTGGCTACACCTTC
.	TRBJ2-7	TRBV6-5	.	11	CASQFDRMQYF	TGTGCCAGCCAATTCGACAGGATGCAGTACTTC
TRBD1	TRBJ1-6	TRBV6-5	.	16	CASSYSGTGGNSPLHF	TGTGCCAGCAGTTACTCGGGGACAGGGGGGAATTCACCCCTCCACTTT
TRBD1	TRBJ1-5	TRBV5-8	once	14	CASSSRTGNQPQHF	TGTGCCAGCAGCTCACGGACAGGGAACCAGCCCCAGCATTTT
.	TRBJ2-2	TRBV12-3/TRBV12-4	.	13	CASSLSAGGELFF	TGTGCCAGCAGTTTGAGTGCGGGCGGGGAGCTGTTTTTT
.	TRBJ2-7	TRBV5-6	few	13	CASSLVSGDEQYF	TGTGCCAGCAGCTTGGTATCGGGGGATGAGCAGTACTTC
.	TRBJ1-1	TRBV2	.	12	CASSPNRREAFF	TGTGCCAGCAGTCCCAATAGGAGGGAAGCTTTCTTT
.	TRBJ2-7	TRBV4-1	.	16	CASSQDAGTYSYEQYF	TGCGCCAGCAGCCAAGACGCCGGGACATACTCCTACGAGCAGTACTTC
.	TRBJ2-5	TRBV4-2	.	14	CASSQGGLGETQYF	TGTGCCAGCAGCCAAGGCGGGCTCGGAGAGACCCAGTACTTC
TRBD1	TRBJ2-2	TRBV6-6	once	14	CASQQGARSGELFF	TGTGCCAGCCAACAGGGGGCGCGTAGCGGGGAGCTGTTTTTT